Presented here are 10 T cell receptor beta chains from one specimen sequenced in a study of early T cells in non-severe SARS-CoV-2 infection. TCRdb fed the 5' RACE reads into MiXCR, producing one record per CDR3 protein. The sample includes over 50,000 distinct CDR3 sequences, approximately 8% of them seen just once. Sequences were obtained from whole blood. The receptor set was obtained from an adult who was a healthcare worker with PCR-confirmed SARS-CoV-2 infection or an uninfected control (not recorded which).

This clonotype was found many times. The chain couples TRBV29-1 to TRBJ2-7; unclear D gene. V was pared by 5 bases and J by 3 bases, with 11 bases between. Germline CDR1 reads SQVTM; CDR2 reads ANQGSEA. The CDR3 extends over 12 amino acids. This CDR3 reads CSVRLSGYEQYF. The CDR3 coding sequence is TGCAGCGTTCGGTTATCCGGCTACGAGCAGTACTTC.

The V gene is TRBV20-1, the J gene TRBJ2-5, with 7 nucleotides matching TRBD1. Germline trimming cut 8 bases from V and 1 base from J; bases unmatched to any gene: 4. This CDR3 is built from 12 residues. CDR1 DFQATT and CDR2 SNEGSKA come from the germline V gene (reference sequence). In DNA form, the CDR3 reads TGCAGTACGAGACAGGGCCAAGAGACCCAGTACTTC. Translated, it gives CSTRQGQETQYF.

CDR3: CASSLSRGGPYEQYF. The CDR3 nucleotides are TGTGCCAGCAGTTTGAGTAGAGGGGGACCCTACGAGCAGTACTTC. The V call is TRBV12-3 or TRBV12-4, the J call TRBJ2-7; D is perhaps TRBD1 (6 bases). Trimming took off 3 bases at V and 2 bases at J, with 14 bases between the two ends. This CDR3 has 15 amino acids.

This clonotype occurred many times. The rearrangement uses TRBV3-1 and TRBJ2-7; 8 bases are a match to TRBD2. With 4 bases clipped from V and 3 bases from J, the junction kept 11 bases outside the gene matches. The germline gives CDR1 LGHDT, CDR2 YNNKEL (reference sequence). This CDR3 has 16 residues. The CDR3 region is CASSPSRGGGSYEQYF. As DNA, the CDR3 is TGTGCCAGCAGCCCCTCCCGGGGGGGAGGGAGCTACGAGCAGTACTTC.

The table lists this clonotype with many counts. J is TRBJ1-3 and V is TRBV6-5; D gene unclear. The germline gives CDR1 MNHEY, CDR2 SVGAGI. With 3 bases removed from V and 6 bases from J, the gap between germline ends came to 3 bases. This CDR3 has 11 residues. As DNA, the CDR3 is TGTGCCAGCAGTTATAAAAACACCATATATTTT. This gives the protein CASSYKNTIYF.

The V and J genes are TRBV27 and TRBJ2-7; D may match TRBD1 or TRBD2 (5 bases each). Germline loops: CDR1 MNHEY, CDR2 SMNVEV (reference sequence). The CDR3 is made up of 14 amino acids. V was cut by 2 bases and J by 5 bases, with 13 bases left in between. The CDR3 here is CASSLTSGAHEQYF. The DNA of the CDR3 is TGTGCCAGCAGTTTAACCTCCGGGGCCCACGAGCAGTACTTC.

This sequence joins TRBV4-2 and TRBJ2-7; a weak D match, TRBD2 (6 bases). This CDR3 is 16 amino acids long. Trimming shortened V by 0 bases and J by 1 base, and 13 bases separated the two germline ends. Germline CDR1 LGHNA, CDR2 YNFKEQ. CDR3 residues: CASSQDMAGISYEQYF. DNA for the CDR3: TGTGCCAGCAGCCAAGATATGGCGGGGATTTCCTACGAGCAGTACTTC.

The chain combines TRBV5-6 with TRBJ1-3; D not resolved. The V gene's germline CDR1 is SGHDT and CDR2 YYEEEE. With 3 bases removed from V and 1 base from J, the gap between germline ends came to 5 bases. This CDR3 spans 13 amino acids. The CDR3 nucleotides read TGTGCCAGCAGCTCTGTATCTGGAAACACCATATATTTT. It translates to CASSSVSGNTIYF.

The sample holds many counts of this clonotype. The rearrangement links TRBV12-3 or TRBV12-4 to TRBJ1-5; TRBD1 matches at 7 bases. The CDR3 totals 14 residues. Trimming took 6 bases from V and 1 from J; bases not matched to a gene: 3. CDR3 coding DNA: TGTGCCAGCAGCACAGGGGAGAGCAATCAGCCCCAGCATTTT. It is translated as CASSTGESNQPQHF.

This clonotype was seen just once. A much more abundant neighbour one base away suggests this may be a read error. The DNA for the CDR3 is TGTGTCAGCAGCCATGCAGCGGTTTTT. It yields the protein CVSSHAAVF. The chain employs TRBV7-9 and TRBJ2-3; the D gene is possibly TRBD2 (5 bases). Per germline, CDR1 SEHNR and CDR2 FQNEAQ (reference sequence). The CDR3 has 9 residues.